This T cell receptor (beta chain) was documented in a study of T cell responses to AZD1222 COVID-19 vaccine. Study-wide findings and caveats: Increases in Spike-specific TCR breadth and depth were seen after two AZD1222 doses. Unmutated regions of variants are reportedly targeted by nearly half of spike-specific TCRs. Baseline serostatus was positive in only six AZD1222 recipients. Among the donors, most were white British and more were female, and clonal diversity was possibly underestimated.

On this clone itself: The antigen remains unidentified.

Some clones are missing from TCRdb's copy, which holds only in-frame ones; the method was immunoSEQ multiplex PCR. The sample yields some 60,000 clones, approximately 80% seen once. This CDR3 comprises 15 residues. Trimming shortened V by 1 base and J by 5 bases, and 12 bases separated the two germline ends. Germline-derived CDR1 and CDR2 are LGHDT and YNNKEL (reference sequence). The chain recombines TRBV3-1 (or the pseudogene TRBV3-2) with TRBJ1-5; no firm D call. The sequenced sample was peripheral blood, obtained 28 days after the second AZD1222 dose. The sequence was obtained from an adult who received the AZD1222 COVID-19 vaccine. The CDR3 DNA sequence: TGTGCCAGCAGCCAAGGTCGCCACGGGTATCAGCCCCAGCATTTT. Protein sequence: CASSQGRHGYQPQHF.